Sequencing of this T cell receptor (beta chain) was carried out in a study of blood T cell repertoires in COVID-19. Overall study: Samples came from the United States, Italy and Spain, spanning acute and convalescent COVID-19. Sources were T cells, B-cell-depleted T cells, or PBMCs; the material itself was cDNA or gDNA.

Unmatched junction bases numbered 6, after V lost 4 bases and J lost 0 bases. This CDR3 contains 17 residues. CDR1 and CDR2 (germline): SGHRS, YFSETQ. This table comes from immunoSEQ multiplex PCR, and its TCRdb copy is limited to in-frame clones, with some not included. The sample yields tens of thousands of clones, about 90% seen once. The chain combines TRBV5-1 with TRBJ2-6, with 8 bases fitting TRBD1. What was sequenced was peripheral blood. The source is a woman between 50 and 59 years old with active or convalescent COVID-19. The CDR3 sequence: CASSPWTGLSGANVLTF. CDR3 in DNA: TGCGCCAGCAGCCCGTGGACAGGGCTCTCTGGGGCCAACGTCCTGACTTTC.